This TCR beta chain originates from a study of T cell responses to AZD1222 COVID-19 vaccine. The protocol was immunoSEQ multiplex PCR, while the TCRdb copy is restricted to in-frame clones and leaves out a portion. In the table there are around 90,000 clones, around nine tenths of which are singletons. This CDR3 comprises 15 residues. Germline V lookup: CDR1 SGHRS, CDR2 YFSETQ. V was trimmed by 1 base and J by 6 bases, leaving 17 bases between them. Source: peripheral blood, taken on day 0 of AZD1222 vaccination. The TCR sequence derives from an adult in good health. J is TRBJ2-7 and V is TRBV5-1, with no clear D. DNA of the CDR3: TGCGCCAGCAGCTTGAGGGCAGCCGAAGGCGGCGAGCAGTACTTC. This sequence encodes CASSLRAAEGGEQYF.